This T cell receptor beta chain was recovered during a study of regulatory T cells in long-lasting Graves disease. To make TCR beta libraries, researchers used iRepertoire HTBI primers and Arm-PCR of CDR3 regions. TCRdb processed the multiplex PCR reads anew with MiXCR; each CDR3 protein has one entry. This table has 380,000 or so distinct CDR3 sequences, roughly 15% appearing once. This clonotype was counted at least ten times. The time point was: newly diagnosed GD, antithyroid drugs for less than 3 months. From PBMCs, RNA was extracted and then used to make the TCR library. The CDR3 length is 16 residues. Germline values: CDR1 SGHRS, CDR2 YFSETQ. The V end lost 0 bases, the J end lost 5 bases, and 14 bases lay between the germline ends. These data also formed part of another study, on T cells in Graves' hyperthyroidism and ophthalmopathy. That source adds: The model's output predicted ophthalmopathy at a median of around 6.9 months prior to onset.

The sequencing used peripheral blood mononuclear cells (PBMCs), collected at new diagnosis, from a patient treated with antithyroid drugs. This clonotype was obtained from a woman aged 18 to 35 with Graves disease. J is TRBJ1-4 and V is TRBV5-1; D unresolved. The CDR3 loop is CASSLDGVAVNEKLFF. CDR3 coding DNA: TGCGCCAGCAGCTTGGACGGGGTAGCGGTGAATGAAAAACTGTTTTTT.